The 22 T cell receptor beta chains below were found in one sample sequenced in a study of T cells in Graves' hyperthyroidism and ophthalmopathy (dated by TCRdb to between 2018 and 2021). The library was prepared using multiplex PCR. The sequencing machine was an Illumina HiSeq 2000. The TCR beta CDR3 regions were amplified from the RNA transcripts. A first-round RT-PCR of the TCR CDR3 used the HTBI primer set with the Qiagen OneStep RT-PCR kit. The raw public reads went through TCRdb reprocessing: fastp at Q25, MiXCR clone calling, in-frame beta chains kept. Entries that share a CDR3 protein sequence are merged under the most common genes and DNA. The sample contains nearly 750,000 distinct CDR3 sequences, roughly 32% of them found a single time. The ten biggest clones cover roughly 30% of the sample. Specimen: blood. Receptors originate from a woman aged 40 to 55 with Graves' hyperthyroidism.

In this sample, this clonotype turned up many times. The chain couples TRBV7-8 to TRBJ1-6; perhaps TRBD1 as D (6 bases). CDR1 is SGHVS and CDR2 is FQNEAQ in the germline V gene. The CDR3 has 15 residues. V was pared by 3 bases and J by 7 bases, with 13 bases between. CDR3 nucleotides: TGTGCCAGCAGCTTGCTAGGACAGTCAAATTCACCCCTCCACTTT. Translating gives CASSLLGQSNSPLHF.

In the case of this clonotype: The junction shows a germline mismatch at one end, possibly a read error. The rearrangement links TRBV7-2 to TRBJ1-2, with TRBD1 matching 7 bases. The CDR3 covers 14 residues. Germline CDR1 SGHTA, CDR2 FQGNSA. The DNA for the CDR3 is TGCGCCAGCCGAAATCCGGGACAGATTCTTGGCTACACCTTC. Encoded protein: CASRNPGQILGYTF.

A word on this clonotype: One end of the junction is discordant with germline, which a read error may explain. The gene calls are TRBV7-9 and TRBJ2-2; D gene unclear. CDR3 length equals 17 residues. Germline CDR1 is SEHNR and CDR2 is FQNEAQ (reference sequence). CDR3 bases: TGCGCCAGCAGCCAAGACCACGGGTTCATCGGCACCGGGGAGCTGTTTTTT. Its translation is CASSQDHGFIGTGELFF. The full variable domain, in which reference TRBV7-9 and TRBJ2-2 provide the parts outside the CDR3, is DTGVSQNPRHKITKRGQNVTFRCDPISEHNRLYWYRQTLGQGPEFLTYFQNEAQLEKSRLLSDRFSAERPKGSFSTLEIQRTEQGDSAMYLCASSQDHGFIGTGELFFGEGSRLTVL.

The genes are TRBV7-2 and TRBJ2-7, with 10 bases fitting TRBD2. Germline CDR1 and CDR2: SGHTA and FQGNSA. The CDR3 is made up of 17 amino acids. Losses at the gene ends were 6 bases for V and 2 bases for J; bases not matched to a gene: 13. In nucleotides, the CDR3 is TGTGCCAGCAGTCCGGGACTAGCGCGTCATAGGGCCTACGAGCAGTACTTC. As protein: CASSPGLARHRAYEQYF.

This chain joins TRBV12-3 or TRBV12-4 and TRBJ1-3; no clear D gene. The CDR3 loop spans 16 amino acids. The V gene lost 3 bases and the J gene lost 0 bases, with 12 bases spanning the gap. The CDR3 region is CASSFIARVSGNTIYF. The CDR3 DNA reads TGTGCCAGCAGTTTTATAGCACGCGTCTCTGGAAACACCATATATTTT.

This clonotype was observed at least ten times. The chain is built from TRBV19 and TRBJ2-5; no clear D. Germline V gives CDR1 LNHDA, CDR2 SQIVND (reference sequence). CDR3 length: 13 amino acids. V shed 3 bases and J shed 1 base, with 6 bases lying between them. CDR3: CASSMALQETQYF. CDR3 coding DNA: TGTGCCAGTAGTATGGCGCTCCAAGAGACCCAGTACTTC.

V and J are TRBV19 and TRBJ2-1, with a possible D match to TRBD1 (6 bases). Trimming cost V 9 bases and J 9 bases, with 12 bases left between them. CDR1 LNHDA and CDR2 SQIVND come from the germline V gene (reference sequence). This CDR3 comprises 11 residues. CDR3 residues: CASYRGGEQFF. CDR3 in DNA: TGTGCCAGCTACAGAGGGGGTGAGCAGTTCTTC.

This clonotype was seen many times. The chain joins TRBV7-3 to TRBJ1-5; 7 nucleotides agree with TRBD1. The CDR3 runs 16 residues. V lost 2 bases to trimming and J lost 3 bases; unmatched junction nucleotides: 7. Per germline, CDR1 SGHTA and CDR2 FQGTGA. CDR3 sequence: CASSLPGTDLNQPQHF. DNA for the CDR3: TGTGCCAGCAGCTTACCCGGGACAGACCTCAATCAGCCCCAGCATTTT.

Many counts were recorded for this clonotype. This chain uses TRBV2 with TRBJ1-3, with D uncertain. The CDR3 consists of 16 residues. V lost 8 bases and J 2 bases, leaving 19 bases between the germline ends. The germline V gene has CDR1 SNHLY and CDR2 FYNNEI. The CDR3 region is CASRQEGGSPGNTIYF. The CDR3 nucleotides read TGTGCCAGCCGCCAGGAGGGAGGATCCCCTGGAAACACCATATATTTT.

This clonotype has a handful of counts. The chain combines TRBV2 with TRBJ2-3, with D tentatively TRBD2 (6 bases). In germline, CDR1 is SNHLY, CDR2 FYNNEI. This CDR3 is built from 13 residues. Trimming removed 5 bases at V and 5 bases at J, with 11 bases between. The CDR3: CASSTGGLDTQYF. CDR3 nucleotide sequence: TGTGCCAGCAGTACCGGAGGGTTAGATACGCAGTATTTT.

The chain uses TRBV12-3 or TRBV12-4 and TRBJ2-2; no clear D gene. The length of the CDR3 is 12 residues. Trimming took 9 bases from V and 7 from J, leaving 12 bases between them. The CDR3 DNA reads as TGTGCCAGTTCGGGTGATGGCGGGGAGCTGTTTTTT. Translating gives CASSGDGGELFF.

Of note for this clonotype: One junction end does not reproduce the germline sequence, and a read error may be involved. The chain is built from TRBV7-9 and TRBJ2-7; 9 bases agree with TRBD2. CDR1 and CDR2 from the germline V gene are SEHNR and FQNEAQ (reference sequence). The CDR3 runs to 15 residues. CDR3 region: CASSQVAGAFYGQYF. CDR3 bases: TGCGCCAGCAGCCAAGTAGCGGGAGCCTTCTACGGGCAGTACTTC.

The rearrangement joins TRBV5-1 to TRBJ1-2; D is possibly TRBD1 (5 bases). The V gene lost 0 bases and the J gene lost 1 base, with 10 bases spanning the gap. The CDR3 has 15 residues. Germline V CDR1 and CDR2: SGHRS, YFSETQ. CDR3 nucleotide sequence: TGCGCCAGCAGCTTGGAGGGGCTTCTTAACTATGGCTACACCTTC. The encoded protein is CASSLEGLLNYGYTF.

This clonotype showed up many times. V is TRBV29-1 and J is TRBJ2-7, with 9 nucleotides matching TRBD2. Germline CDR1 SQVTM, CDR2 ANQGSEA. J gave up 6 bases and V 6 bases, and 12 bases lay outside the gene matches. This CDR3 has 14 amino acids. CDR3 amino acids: CSVVGLASLGEQYF. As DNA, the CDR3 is TGCAGCGTCGTGGGACTAGCTTCGTTAGGCGAGCAGTACTTC.

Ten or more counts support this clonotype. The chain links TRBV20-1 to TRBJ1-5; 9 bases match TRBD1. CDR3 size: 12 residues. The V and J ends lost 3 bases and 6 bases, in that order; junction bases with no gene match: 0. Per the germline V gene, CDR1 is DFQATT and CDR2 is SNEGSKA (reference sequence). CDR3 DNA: TGCAGTGCTAGGACAGGGGGTCAGCCCCAGCATTTT. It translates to CSARTGGQPQHF.

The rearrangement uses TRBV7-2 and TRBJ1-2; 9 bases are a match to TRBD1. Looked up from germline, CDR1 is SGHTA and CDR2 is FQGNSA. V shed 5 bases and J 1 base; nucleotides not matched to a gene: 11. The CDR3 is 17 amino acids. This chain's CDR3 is CASSPEVGTGLNYGYTF. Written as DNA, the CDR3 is TGTGCCAGCAGCCCAGAAGTTGGGACAGGGCTTAACTATGGCTACACCTTC.

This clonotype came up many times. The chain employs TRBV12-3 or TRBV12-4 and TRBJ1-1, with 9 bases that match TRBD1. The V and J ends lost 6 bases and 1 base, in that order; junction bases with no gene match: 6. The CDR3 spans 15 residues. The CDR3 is CASRGTGSGNTEAFF. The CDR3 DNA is TGTGCCAGCAGGGGGACAGGGAGCGGGAACACTGAAGCTTTCTTT.

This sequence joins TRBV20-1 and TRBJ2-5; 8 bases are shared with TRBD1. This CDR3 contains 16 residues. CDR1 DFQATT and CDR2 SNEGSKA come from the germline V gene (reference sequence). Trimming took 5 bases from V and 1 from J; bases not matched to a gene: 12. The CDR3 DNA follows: TGCAGTGCTGACACAACAGGGGGACAGTTCCAAGAGACCCAGTACTTC. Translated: CSADTTGGQFQETQYF.

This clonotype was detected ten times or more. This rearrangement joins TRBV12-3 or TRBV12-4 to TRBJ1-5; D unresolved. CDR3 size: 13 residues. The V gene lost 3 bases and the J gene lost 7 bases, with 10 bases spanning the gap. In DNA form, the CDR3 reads TGTGCCAGCAGTTTGGGGATGGGGCAGCCCCAGCATTTT. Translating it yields CASSLGMGQPQHF.

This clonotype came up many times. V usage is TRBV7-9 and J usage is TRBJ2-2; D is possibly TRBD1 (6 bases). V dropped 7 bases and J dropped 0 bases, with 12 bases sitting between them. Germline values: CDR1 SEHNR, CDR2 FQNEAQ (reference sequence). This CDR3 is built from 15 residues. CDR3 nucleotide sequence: TGTGCCAGCACATCACAGGGCGCGAACACCGGGGAGCTGTTTTTT. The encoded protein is CASTSQGANTGELFF.

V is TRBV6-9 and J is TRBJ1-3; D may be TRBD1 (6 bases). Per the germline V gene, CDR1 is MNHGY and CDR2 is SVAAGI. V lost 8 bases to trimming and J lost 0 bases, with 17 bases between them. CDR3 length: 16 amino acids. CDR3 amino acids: CASFDAGVYSGNTIYF. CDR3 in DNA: TGTGCCAGCTTTGACGCAGGGGTTTACTCTGGAAACACCATATATTTT.

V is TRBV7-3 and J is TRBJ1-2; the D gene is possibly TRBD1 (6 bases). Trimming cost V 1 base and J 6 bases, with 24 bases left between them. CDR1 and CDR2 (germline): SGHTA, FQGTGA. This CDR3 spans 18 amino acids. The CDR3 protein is CASSLRPAGDTGGNGYTF. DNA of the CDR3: TGTGCCAGCAGCTTAAGGCCCGCAGGGGACACCGGGGGTAATGGCTACACCTTC.